Each of the 10 T cell receptor beta chains below was sequenced from the same sample in a study of long-term antiretroviral therapy in people with HIV. With survey level as its setting, the immunoSEQ assay was v3.0. The data were produced by immunoSEQ multiplex PCR, yet TCRdb's version contains in-frame clones alone and is incomplete. The data contain around 29,000 clones, 95% of them seen just once; the ten biggest clones take up approximately 2.8%. The sample consisted of unsorted PBMCs, taken 5.3 years after starting antiretroviral therapy. The origin of the receptors is a man aged 45-60 years with HIV.

The rearrangement uses TRBV5-1 and TRBJ1-1; D is ambiguous. Germline CDR1 and CDR2: SGHRS and YFSETQ. The V end lost 0 bases, the J end lost 10 bases, and 19 bases lay between the germline ends. CDR3 length: 15 amino acids. The CDR3 bases are TGCGCCAGCAGCTTGGAGGAGGTACGATCGGGTGGAGCTTTCTTT. Translation gives CASSLEEVRSGGAFF.

This clone came up a few times. The CDR3 DNA reads as TGCGCCAGCAGCCAGACAGGGGGAAACACCATATATTTT. Translating gives CASSQTGGNTIYF. V usage is TRBV4-1 and J usage is TRBJ1-3; the match to TRBD1 covers 7 bases. The V segment lost 3 bases and the J segment 4 bases; nucleotides outside the gene matches: 0. The germline CDR1 and CDR2 sequences are MGHRA and YSYEKL. The CDR3 contains 13 residues.

The V and J genes are TRBV23-1 and TRBJ1-2; D not resolved. TRBV23-1 is assigned to the ORF class and has an uncertain function. The V and J ends lost 4 bases and 2 bases respectively, with 14 bases between them. CDR3 length: 15 residues. The CDR3 nucleotides read TGCGCCAGCAGTCTAAGAGGCGTAACCAACTATGGCTACACCTTC. Protein product: CASSLRGVTNYGYTF.

The CDR3 reads CASSWDSSDEQYF. The CDR3 DNA follows: TGTGCCAGCAGCTGGGACAGTTCGGACGAGCAGTACTTC. This chain uses TRBV11-2 with TRBJ2-7, with TRBD1 identical over 7 bases. CDR1 and CDR2 (germline): SGHAT, FQNNGV. After removal of 4 bases from V and 5 bases from J, the junction contained 5 bases not matched to a gene. The CDR3 totals 13 residues.

The chain is built from TRBV7-6 and TRBJ2-1; D not resolved. The CDR3 consists of 13 residues. With 5 bases removed from V and 10 bases from J, the gap between germline ends came to 15 bases. Germline assignment: CDR1 SGHVS and CDR2 FNYEAQ. CDR3 loop: CASSRDVKREQFF. The CDR3 nucleotides are TGTGCCAGCAGCAGAGACGTTAAGCGAGAGCAGTTCTTC.

The V call is TRBV7-2, the J call TRBJ1-1, with D maybe TRBD1 (6 bases). In germline, CDR1 is SGHTA, CDR2 FQGNSA. The CDR3 covers 14 residues. The ends were cut back, 0 bases at V and 1 base at J, with 6 bases in the middle. The CDR3 DNA reads TGTGCCAGCAGCTTAGCAGGGGGGAACACTGAAGCTTTCTTT. Its translation is CASSLAGGNTEAFF.

V usage is TRBV5-4 and J usage is TRBJ2-7, with 10 bases identical to TRBD2. Germline V CDR1 and CDR2: SGHNT, YYREEE (reference sequence). The CDR3 has 14 amino acids. After removal of 4 bases from V and 3 bases from J, the junction contained 4 bases not matched to a gene. CDR3 sequence reads: CASSASSGGYEQYF. The CDR3 nucleotides are TGTGCCAGCAGCGCCTCTAGCGGGGGCTACGAGCAGTACTTC. The full variable domain, rest sourced from reference TRBV5-4 and TRBJ2-7, is ETGVTQSPTHLIKTRGQQVTLRCSSQSGHNTVSWYQQALGQGPQFIFQYYREEENGRGNFPPRFSGLQFPNYSSELNVNALELDDSALYLCASSASSGGYEQYFGPGTRLTVT.

The V call is TRBV4-2, the J call TRBJ2-7; D not resolved. Trimming removed 0 bases from V and 3 bases from J, with 6 bases in between. The CDR3 contains 13 residues. Germline V CDR1 and CDR2: LGHNA, YNFKEQ. CDR3 nucleotide sequence: TGTGCCAGCAGCCAAGAGACAATCTACGAGCAGTACTTC. Translated: CASSQETIYEQYF.

The V call is TRBV29-1, the J call TRBJ2-3, with 8 bases aligning to TRBD2. The CDR3 totals 15 residues. Germline lookup yields CDR1 SQVTM and CDR2 ANQGSEA. Unmatched junction bases numbered 8, after V lost 5 bases and J lost 1 base. The CDR3 region has the DNA TGCAGCGTTTCCAAGGGAGCGGGGGGCACAGATACGCAGTATTTT. It encodes CSVSKGAGGTDTQYF.

The gene calls are TRBV6-1 and TRBJ2-3; weak D call: TRBD1 (7 bases). CDR1 and CDR2 from the germline V gene are MNHNS and SASEGT. The CDR3 extends over 15 amino acids. V lost 6 bases and J 4 bases, leaving 17 bases between the germline ends. The CDR3 region is CASSPTGTGSDTQYF. The CDR3 bases are TGTGCCAGCAGCCCGACAGGGACTGGGTCAGATACGCAGTATTTT.